The 17 T cell receptor beta chains below all came from one sample that was sequenced in a study of T cell responses to AZD1222 COVID-19 vaccine. Here immunoSEQ multiplex PCR was the method, and the copy in TCRdb shows in-frame clones only, minus some. This table has approximately 69,000 clones, 83% appearing once. The sequenced sample was peripheral blood, obtained 28 days after the second AZD1222 dose. These receptors all stem from an adult who received the AZD1222 COVID-19 vaccine.

V and J are TRBV4-1 and TRBJ2-7; D ambiguous. The germline gives CDR1 MGHRA, CDR2 YSYEKL. CDR3 length: 14 amino acids. V shed 4 bases and J shed 7 bases, with 17 bases lying between them. In DNA form, the CDR3 reads TGCGCCAGCAGCCCCCCGGGCCCCGCGGAGGAGCAGTACTTC. This encodes CASSPPGPAEEQYF.

The chain links TRBV5-1 to TRBJ2-5, with 12 bases aligning to TRBD1. Losses at the gene ends were 0 bases for V and 1 base for J; bases not matched to a gene: 4. The CDR3 is made up of 17 amino acids. Germline V gives CDR1 SGHRS, CDR2 YFSETQ. CDR3 nucleotides: TGCGCCAGCAGCTTGGCCGGGACAGGGGGCTTCCAAGAGACCCAGTACTTC. It encodes CASSLAGTGGFQETQYF.

The rearrangement joins TRBV2 to TRBJ1-5; unclear D gene. Germline CDR1 and CDR2: SNHLY and FYNNEI. V was pared by 4 bases and J by 2 bases, with 12 bases between. This CDR3 is 15 amino acids long. For the CDR3, the DNA is TGTGCCAGCAGTGTAGCATTGGCGGGCAATCAGCCCCAGCATTTT. It translates to CASSVALAGNQPQHF.

With respect to this clone: Other DNA variants within this sample encode the same CDR3. This chain joins TRBV20-1 and TRBJ1-2; unclear D gene. CDR3 length: 11 residues. CDR1 DFQATT and CDR2 SNEGSKA come from the germline V gene (reference sequence). The V gene lost 6 bases and the J gene lost 4 bases, with 9 bases spanning the gap. The CDR3 DNA reads TGCAGTGCAGGAGGCCTCTATGGCTACACCTTC. Its protein product is CSAGGLYGYTF.

As regards this clone: The junction differs from germline at one of its ends, possibly a read error. J is TRBJ2-5 and V is TRBV5-4; possible D gene TRBD2, 6 bases. The CDR3 is 13 residues long. CDR1 is SGHNT, CDR2 YYREEE, per germline (reference sequence). The CDR3 loop reads CASSLDLVRWGDF. In nucleotides, the CDR3 is TGTGCCAGCAGCTTGGATTTGGTTAGGTGGGGGGACTTC.

V usage is TRBV2 and J usage is TRBJ1-6, with TRBD1 identical over 8 bases. The V and J ends lost 6 bases and 10 bases, in that order; junction bases with no gene match: 5. Germline V lookup: CDR1 SNHLY, CDR2 FYNNEI. CDR3 length: 13 amino acids. The CDR3 spells CASSGQGRSPLHF. CDR3 DNA: TGTGCCAGCAGCGGACAGGGTCGCTCACCCCTCCACTTT.

The gene calls are TRBV10-1 and TRBJ2-2; D uncertain. Trimming removed 5 bases from V and 0 bases from J, with 1 base in between. Germline CDR1 reads WNHNN; CDR2 reads SYGVQD (reference sequence). The CDR3 covers 12 residues. Here the CDR3 DNA reads TGCGCCAGCAGTACGAACACCGGGGAGCTGTTTTTT. Translated, it gives CASSTNTGELFF.

The V call is TRBV25-1, the J call TRBJ1-1, with D hard to call. CDR1 is MGHDK and CDR2 is SYGVNS in the germline V gene. The CDR3 sequence is 13 residues long. V gave up 5 bases and J gave up 0 bases, with 7 bases separating them. CDR3 protein: CASSSLMNTEAFF. The CDR3 coding sequence is TGTGCCAGCAGTTCACTGATGAACACTGAAGCTTTCTTT.

The V gene is TRBV12-5, the J gene TRBJ1-5, with TRBD1 as a possible D gene (5 bases). The V end lost 1 base, the J end lost 1 base, and 8 bases lay between the germline ends. Germline lookup yields CDR1 LGHNT and CDR2 FRNRAP. This CDR3 region has 15 residues. CDR3 protein: CASGLGQGSNQPQHF. The CDR3, as DNA: TGTGCTAGTGGTTTGGGCCAGGGAAGCAATCAGCCCCAGCATTTT.

CDR3 in DNA: TGTGCCAGCAGCCAAGCGGGGACAGCGAACACCGGGGAGCTGTTTTTT. This encodes CASSQAGTANTGELFF. The V and J genes are TRBV4-2 and TRBJ2-2; TRBD1 aligns across 7 bases. This CDR3 has 16 amino acids. The trim removed 1 base at V and 0 bases at J, leaving 2 bases unmatched. CDR1 is LGHNA, CDR2 YNFKEQ, per germline.

The V gene is TRBV19, the J gene TRBJ2-1; TRBD1 agrees at 8 bases. Germline-derived CDR1 and CDR2 are LNHDA and SQIVND (reference sequence). V trimming: 5 bases; J trimming: 8 bases; junction bases outside the gene matches: 17. The CDR3 runs 17 residues. The CDR3 sequence: CASSSLPGTGPSDEQFF. CDR3 sequence (DNA): TGTGCCAGTAGTTCCCTCCCCGGGACAGGCCCAAGCGATGAGCAGTTCTTC.

The V gene is TRBV19, the J gene TRBJ2-5, with D perhaps matching TRBD1 (6 bases). Trimming removed 2 bases at V and 5 bases at J, with 15 bases between. Germline V lookup: CDR1 LNHDA, CDR2 SQIVND (reference sequence). The CDR3 totals 15 residues. CDR3 nucleotide sequence: TGTGCCAGTAGTATATCAGGGGCTAGATGGGAGACCCAGTACTTC. This sequence encodes CASSISGARWETQYF. Drawing the rest from reference TRBV19 and TRBJ2-5, the complete variable domain is DGGITQSPKYLFRKEGQNVTLSCEQNLNHDAMYWYRQDPGQGLRLIYYSQIVNDFQKGDIAEGYSVSREKKESFPLTVTSAQKNPTAFYLCASSISGARWETQYFGPGTRLLVL.

In DNA, the CDR3 is TGTGCCAGCAGCCGGTCCGACAGGGGAAGCTATGGCTACACCTTC. Translating gives CASSRSDRGSYGYTF. V is TRBV4-2 and J is TRBJ1-2; 8 bases agree with TRBD1. Trimming cost V 4 bases and J 4 bases; bases outside gene matches: 8. This CDR3 region has 15 residues. Germline CDR1 LGHNA, CDR2 YNFKEQ.

V usage is TRBV5-1 and J usage is TRBJ1-1, with 9 bases fitting TRBD1. This CDR3 is 13 amino acids long. The V gene end was trimmed by 4 bases and the J gene end by 10 bases; junction bases not matched to a gene: 8. The germline CDR1 and CDR2 sequences are SGHRS and YFSETQ. The CDR3 nucleotides read TGCGCCAGCAGCGCGGAACAGGGGGCGCGAGCTTTCTTT. Protein product: CASSAEQGARAFF.

The chain carries TRBV27 and TRBJ1-2, with D possibly TRBD1 on 6 matching bases. V was pared by 5 bases and J by 4 bases, with 17 bases between. The germline V gene has CDR1 MNHEY and CDR2 SMNVEV (reference sequence). This CDR3 region has 15 residues. The CDR3 DNA follows: TGTGCCAGCAGTCCCCGGGGACAACCTCTCTATGGCTACACCTTC. Protein product: CASSPRGQPLYGYTF.

V and J are TRBV7-8 and TRBJ1-3; 7 bases are shared with TRBD1. The J segment lost 2 bases and the V segment lost 5 bases, leaving 12 bases of the junction unmatched. The CDR3 consists of 17 residues. CDR1 is SGHVS, CDR2 FQNEAQ, per germline. The chain's CDR3 is CASSPSTGIGTGNTIYF. The CDR3 DNA reads TGTGCCAGCAGCCCATCGACAGGGATTGGAACTGGAAACACCATATATTTT. Full variable domain (remainder filled in from reference TRBV7-8 and TRBJ1-3): GAGVSQSPRYKVAKRGQDVALRCDPISGHVSLFWYQQALGQGPEFLTYFQNEAQLDKSGLPSDRFFAERPEGSVSTLKIQRTQQEDSAVYLCASSPSTGIGTGNTIYFGEGSWLTVV.

This chain links TRBV6-4 with TRBJ1-1; no clear D. Germline CDR1 and CDR2: MRHNA and SNTAGT. The V gene lost 4 bases and the J gene lost 0 bases, with 9 bases spanning the gap. CDR3 length: 14 residues. The CDR3 DNA reads TGTGCCAGCAGTGTCCACGGCATGAACACTGAAGCTTTCTTT. As protein: CASSVHGMNTEAFF.